This TCR beta chain appears in the sequencing data of a study of blood T cell repertoires in COVID-19. Only in-frame clones appear in the TCRdb table, and some are missing; sequencing was by immunoSEQ multiplex PCR. Here the sample spans roughly 68,000 clones, roughly 77% being singletons. Germline-derived CDR1 and CDR2 are MNHEY and SVGAGI. This CDR3 has 13 amino acids. Trimming removed 4 bases at V and 3 bases at J, with 10 bases between. The chain uses TRBV6-5 and TRBJ2-7; D unresolved. This clonotype was sampled from a human donor in a cohort sampled during active COVID-19. Sequencing input: peripheral blood. The CDR3 here is CASSSLTGYEQYF. Written as DNA, the CDR3 is TGTGCCAGCAGTTCCCTCACGGGCTACGAGCAGTACTTC.